This record concerns one TCR beta chain sequence. In the authors' workflow: Nucleated cell counts were estimated from reference gene primer amplification. Profiled with immunoSEQ multiplex PCR; TCRdb holds only in-frame clones, not every one. V and J calls and clone size are as listed in that table; D and trimming were resolved from the DNA. The sample shows roughly 110,000 clones, about 89% of them seen only once. The data are from a study of blood T cell repertoires in COVID-19. Study in general: Samples of COVID-19 (acute and convalescent) were obtained from the United States, Italy and Spain. The cDNA or gDNA used as material had been derived from T cells, B-cell-depleted T cells, or PBMCs.

V lost 2 bases and J lost 4, with 18 bases in between. Germline V lookup: CDR1 KGHSH, CDR2 LQKENI. The CDR3 runs to 17 residues. The V and J genes are TRBV18 and TRBJ1-3; D gene uncertain. The specimen sequenced was peripheral blood. The clonotype was recovered from a human donor with acute or convalescent COVID-19. The donor label of this sample is uncertain. The CDR3 DNA reads as TGTGCCAGCTCACCAATCTTACGGGTAGCTGGCGGAAACACCATATATTTT. It specifies CASSPILRVAGGNTIYF.